The rows below give T cell receptor beta chains drawn from one sample of a study of cytomegalovirus exposure and HLA in healthy donors. Repertoires were generated with immunoSEQ multiplex PCR, while TCRdb's copy carries only in-frame clones and drops some. The table has hundreds of thousands of clones, approximately 82% seen once. The source material was PBMCs. Receptors originate from a man aged 18 to 35 in good health and CMV-seronegative. The CDR3 runs from the conserved cysteine through the conserved F or W. A D gene is named only where the DNA matches it firmly. Part of the rows lack a size; the others show once, few, many or a class for expanded clones.

>NA|TRBJ2-7|TRBV28|TRBD1
CASSLTTQGAGEQYF
TGTGCCAGCAGTTTGACCACTCAGGGGGCGGGCGAGCAGTACTTC
>NA|TRBJ2-1|TRBV25-1|TRBD2
CASSDSTSGRYNEQFF
TGTGCCAGCAGTGACTCTACTAGCGGGAGGTACAATGAGCAGTTCTTC
>NA|TRBJ2-7|TRBV7-8|NA
CASSLRQAAYEQYF
TGTGCCAGCAGCTTGAGACAGGCGGCCTACGAGCAGTACTTC
>NA|TRBJ2-7|TRBV27|TRBD1
CASSLAPTGFPYEQYF
TGTGCCAGCAGTTTAGCCCCGACAGGGTTCCCCTACGAGCAGTACTTC
>NA|TRBJ1-3|TRBV5-6|TRBD1
CASSPGIGGAFGNTIYF
TGTGCCAGCAGCCCCGGCATAGGGGGCGCCTTTGGAAACACCATATATTTT
>NA|TRBJ2-5|TRBV7-3|NA
CASSLLGRETQYF
TGTGCCAGCAGCTTACTAGGCAGAGAGACCCAGTACTTC
>NA|TRBJ2-1|TRBV30|TRBD2
CAWSASGTLTSGRREQFF
TGTGCCTGGAGCGCTAGTGGTACTCTGACTAGCGGGAGGAGAGAGCAGTTCTTC
>NA|TRBJ1-2|TRBV7-9|TRBD1
CASSIWDSHGYTF
TGTGCCAGCAGCATTTGGGACAGCCATGGCTACACCTTC
>once|TRBJ2-1|TRBV5-1|TRBD2
CASSLTSGSYDEQFF
TGCGCCAGCAGCCTGACTAGCGGGAGCTACGATGAGCAGTTCTTC
>NA|TRBJ2-7|TRBV29-1|NA
CSAGGDRDYEQYF
TGCAGCGCCGGAGGGGACAGAGACTACGAGCAGTACTTC
>once|TRBJ1-4|TRBV7-2|NA
CASSSSGVSEKLFF
TGTGCCAGCAGCTCCAGCGGGGTTAGTGAAAAACTGTTTTTT
>NA|TRBJ1-3|TRBV5-6|NA
CASRSESSGNTIYF
TGTGCCAGCAGGTCGGAGAGCTCTGGAAACACCATATATTTT
>NA|TRBJ1-1|TRBV30|NA
CAWSRDIPMNTEAFF
TGTGCCTGGAGCCGGGACATTCCCATGAACACTGAAGCTTTCTTT
>NA|TRBJ1-1|TRBV28|NA
CASSLTGSSNTEAFF
TGTGCCAGCAGTCTTACAGGGTCTTCGAACACTGAAGCTTTCTTT
>NA|TRBJ2-7|TRBV6-1|TRBD1
CASSAGTGAYEQYF
TGTGCCAGCAGCGCCGGGACAGGGGCCTACGAGCAGTACTTC
>NA|TRBJ2-7|TRBV5-8|TRBD2
CASSPSVSREYEQYF
TGTGCCAGCAGTCCCTCGGTATCGCGGGAGTACGAGCAGTACTTC
>NA|TRBJ2-2|TRBV18|TRBD2
CASSPLASGRAGSGELFF
TGTGCCAGCTCACCACTCGCTAGCGGGAGGGCCGGATCCGGGGAGCTGTTTTTT
>NA|TRBJ2-1|TRBV5-8|TRBD2
CASRRLAGFNEQFF
TGTGCCAGCAGACGGTTAGCGGGCTTTAATGAGCAGTTCTTC
>NA|TRBJ1-3|TRBV5-4|TRBD1
CASSYDRGDTIYF
TGTGCCAGCAGTTACGACAGGGGCGACACCATATATTTT
>few|TRBJ1-1|TRBV7-9|NA
CASSPTGRTEAFF
TGTGCCAGCAGCCCGACAGGACGCACTGAAGCTTTCTTT
>NA|TRBJ1-6|TRBV6-5|TRBD1
CASSYSRQGGSPLHF
TGTGCCAGCAGTTACTCGAGACAGGGGGGCTCACCCCTCCACTTT
>NA|TRBJ2-2|TRBV4-1|TRBD2
CASSFGASGNTGELFF
TGCGCCAGCAGCTTCGGCGCTAGCGGGAACACCGGGGAGCTGTTTTTT
>NA|TRBJ1-3|TRBV4-1|NA
CASSQGEGSGNTIYF
TGCGCCAGCAGCCAAGGGGAGGGCTCTGGAAACACCATATATTTT